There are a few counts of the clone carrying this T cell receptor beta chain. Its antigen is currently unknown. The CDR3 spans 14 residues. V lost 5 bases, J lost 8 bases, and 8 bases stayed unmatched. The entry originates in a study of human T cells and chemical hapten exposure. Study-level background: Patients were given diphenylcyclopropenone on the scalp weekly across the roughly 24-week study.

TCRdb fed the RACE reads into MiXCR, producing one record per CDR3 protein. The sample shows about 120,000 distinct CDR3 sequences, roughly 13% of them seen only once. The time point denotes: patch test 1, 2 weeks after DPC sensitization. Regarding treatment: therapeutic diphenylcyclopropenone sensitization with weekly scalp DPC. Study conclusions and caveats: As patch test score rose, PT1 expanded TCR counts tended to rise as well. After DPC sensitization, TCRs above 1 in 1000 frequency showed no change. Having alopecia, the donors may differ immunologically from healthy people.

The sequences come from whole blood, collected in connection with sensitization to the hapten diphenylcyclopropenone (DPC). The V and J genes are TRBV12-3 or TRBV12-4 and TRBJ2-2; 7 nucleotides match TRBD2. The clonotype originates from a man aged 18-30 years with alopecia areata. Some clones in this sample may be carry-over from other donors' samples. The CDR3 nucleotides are TGTGCCAGCAGTCCCTCGGGACTATTGGGGGAGCTGTTTTTT. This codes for CASSPSGLLGELFF.